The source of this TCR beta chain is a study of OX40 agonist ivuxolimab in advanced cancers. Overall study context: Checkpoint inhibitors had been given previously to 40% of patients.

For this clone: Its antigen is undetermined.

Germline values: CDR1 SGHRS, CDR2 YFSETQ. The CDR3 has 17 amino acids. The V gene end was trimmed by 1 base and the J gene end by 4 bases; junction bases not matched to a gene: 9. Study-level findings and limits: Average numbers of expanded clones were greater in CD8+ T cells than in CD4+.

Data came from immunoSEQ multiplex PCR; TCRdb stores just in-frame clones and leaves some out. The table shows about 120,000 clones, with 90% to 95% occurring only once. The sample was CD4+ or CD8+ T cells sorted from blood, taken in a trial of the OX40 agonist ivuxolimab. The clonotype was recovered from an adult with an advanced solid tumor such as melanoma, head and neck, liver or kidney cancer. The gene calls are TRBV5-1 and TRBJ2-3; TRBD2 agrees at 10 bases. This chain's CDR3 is CASSLLVAGGSSDTQYF. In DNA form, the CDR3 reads TGCGCCAGCAGCTTGTTGGTAGCGGGGGGCTCTTCAGATACGCAGTATTTT.